A selection of T cell receptor beta chains follows, all from one sample in a study of cytomegalovirus exposure and HLA in healthy donors. The protocol was immunoSEQ multiplex PCR, while the TCRdb copy is restricted to in-frame clones and leaves out a portion. This sample carries under 200,000 clones, around 79% of them seen once, and the ten largest clones take roughly 0.4%. Sequencing input: PBMCs. The receptor set was obtained from a male donor in good health and CMV-seropositive. CDR3s include the opening cysteine and the closing phenylalanine or tryptophan. D genes are given only for firm matches. Clone size is not always given. Where it is, it says once, few, many or a class for expanded clones.

j_gene,v_gene,d_gene,abundance,CDR3aa,CDR3nt
TRBJ2-3,TRBV28,.,once,CAARGEPGRHTDTQYF,TGTGCCGCCAGGGGGGAGCCGGGCCGCCACACAGATACGCAGTATTTT
TRBJ2-3,TRBV27,.,.,CASSVLATGTDTQYF,TGTGCCAGCAGTGTCCTAGCGACGGGCACAGATACGCAGTATTTT
TRBJ2-2,TRBV11-3,.,.,CASSFPGANTGELFF,TGTGCCAGCAGCTTTCCGGGAGCGAACACCGGGGAGCTGTTTTTT
TRBJ2-6,TRBV5-4,.,few,CASSLTGNSGANVLTF,TGTGCCAGCAGCTTGACAGGGAACTCTGGGGCCAACGTCCTGACTTTC
TRBJ2-7,TRBV6-5,TRBD1,.,CASSYDRTGSYEQYF,TGTGCCAGCAGTTACGACAGGACAGGGTCCTACGAGCAGTACTTC
TRBJ2-1,TRBV7-3,TRBD2,.,CASSLWGPTSGRQVYNEQFF,TGTGCCAGCAGCTTGTGGGGACCGACTAGCGGGAGACAGGTCTACAATGAGCAGTTCTTC
TRBJ1-5,TRBV5-8,TRBD1,.,CASRGTENNQPQHF,TGTGCCAGCAGGGGGACAGAAAACAATCAGCCCCAGCATTTT
TRBJ2-1,TRBV4-1,.,.,CASSPPLAQYNEQFF,TGCGCCAGCAGCCCCCCGCTAGCGCAATACAATGAGCAGTTCTTC
TRBJ2-1,TRBV4-3,TRBD2,.,CASSQDIGPPTGGDEQFF,TGCGCCAGCAGCCAAGATATAGGGCCCCCAACGGGAGGCGATGAGCAGTTCTTC
TRBJ2-7,TRBV4-2,.,few,CASSQDQGTYEQYF,TGTGCCAGCAGCCAAGATCAGGGAACCTACGAGCAGTACTTC
TRBJ2-7,TRBV19,.,once,CASSIRNGYEQYF,TGTGCCAGTAGTATCCGTAACGGGTACGAGCAGTACTTC
TRBJ2-5,TRBV18,TRBD2,once,CASSPQREEETQYF,TGTGCCAGCTCACCACAGCGGGAAGAAGAGACCCAGTACTTC
TRBJ1-4,TRBV6-1,.,.,CASTAGTRSEKLFF,TGTGCCAGCACGGCGGGCACTAGGAGTGAAAAACTGTTTTTT
TRBJ1-6,TRBV5-4,.,.,CASSLPGVSNSPLHF,TGTGCCAGCAGCTTGCCGGGGGTCTCGAATTCACCCCTCCACTTT
TRBJ1-1,TRBV19,.,.,CASREGSLNTEAFF,TGTGCCAGTAGGGAAGGGAGTCTGAACACTGAAGCTTTCTTT
TRBJ2-7,TRBV6-1,.,.,CASQQGGEQYF,TGTGCCAGCCAACAGGGGGGGGAGCAGTACTTC
TRBJ2-7,TRBV2,.,.,CASNSRDTFYEQYF,TGTGCCAGCAACTCCCGGGACACCTTCTACGAGCAGTACTTC
TRBJ2-6,TRBV5-8,.,once,CASRARVGANVLTF,TGTGCCAGCCGCGCGAGGGTTGGGGCCAACGTCCTGACTTTC
TRBJ1-3,TRBV7-2,TRBD1,.,CASSLEGGWGNTIYF,TGTGCCAGCAGCTTAGAAGGGGGCTGGGGAAACACCATATATTTT
TRBJ2-3,TRBV6-5,.,.,CASSYGVGAPDTQYF,TGTGCCAGCAGTTACGGAGTTGGCGCCCCAGATACGCAGTATTTT
TRBJ2-2,TRBV27,.,.,CASSSYTGELFF,TGTGCCAGCAGTTCATACACCGGGGAGCTGTTTTTT
TRBJ1-2,TRBV5-1,TRBD1,.,CASSWEVGTGNKLDYGYTF,TGCGCCAGCAGCTGGGAAGTGGGGACAGGAAATAAGCTGGACTATGGCTACACCTTC
TRBJ1-1,TRBV7-9,.,.,CASRPGNTEAFF,TGTGCCAGCCGTCCAGGGAACACTGAAGCTTTCTTT
TRBJ2-3,TRBV7-3,TRBD2,.,CASSSTSGGGDTQYF,TGTGCCAGCAGCTCGACTAGCGGGGGAGGGGATACGCAGTATTTT
TRBJ1-2,TRBV29-1,.,.,CSGRGDKANYGYTF,TGCAGCGGGCGGGGGGACAAGGCTAACTATGGCTACACCTTC